Following are 4 T cell receptor beta chains from one sample sequenced in a study of OX40 agonist ivuxolimab in advanced cancers. Sequencing used immunoSEQ multiplex PCR; TCRdb keeps in-frame clones, though not all of them. The sample contains around 140,000 clones, just over 90% of which appear only once. The sequences come from CD4+ or CD8+ T cells sorted from blood, collected in a trial of the OX40 agonist ivuxolimab. These receptors all come from an adult with an advanced solid tumor such as melanoma, head and neck, liver or kidney cancer.

The chain couples TRBV28 to TRBJ2-7, with D unresolved. The germline V gene encodes CDR1 MDHEN and CDR2 SYDVKM. This CDR3 spans 11 amino acids. The CDR3 DNA sequence: TGTGTCACCACCTTGCGTTACGAGCAGTACTTC. Its translation: CVTTLRYEQYF.

The V call is TRBV18, the J call TRBJ1-1, with 7 positions matching TRBD1. This CDR3 region has 15 residues. From germline, CDR1 is KGHSH and CDR2 LQKENI. V shed 2 bases, J shed 5 bases, and the junction held 8 bases outside the gene matches. CDR3 in DNA: TGTGCCAGCTCACCATCGTTACAGGGGAGTACTGAAGCTTTCTTT. Its protein is CASSPSLQGSTEAFF.

The V and J genes are TRBV10-3 and TRBJ2-3, with a tentative D call TRBD2 (6 bases). Germline V gene sequence: CDR1 ENHRY, CDR2 SYGVKD. The CDR3 contains 14 residues. Trimming removed 8 bases at V and 2 bases at J, with 14 bases between. As DNA, the CDR3 is TGTGCCATCGGCAGTAGCGGAGTCACAGATACGCAGTATTTT. As protein: CAIGSSGVTDTQYF.

The chain links TRBV5-4 to TRBJ1-6; perhaps TRBD1 as D (5 bases). CDR3 length equals 15 residues. Trimming removed 4 bases from V and 2 bases from J, with 10 bases in between. Germline CDR1 and CDR2: SGHNT and YYREEE (reference sequence). CDR3 amino acids: CASSRGVTYNSPLHF. As DNA, the CDR3 is TGTGCCAGCAGCCGAGGGGTTACCTATAATTCACCCCTCCACTTT.